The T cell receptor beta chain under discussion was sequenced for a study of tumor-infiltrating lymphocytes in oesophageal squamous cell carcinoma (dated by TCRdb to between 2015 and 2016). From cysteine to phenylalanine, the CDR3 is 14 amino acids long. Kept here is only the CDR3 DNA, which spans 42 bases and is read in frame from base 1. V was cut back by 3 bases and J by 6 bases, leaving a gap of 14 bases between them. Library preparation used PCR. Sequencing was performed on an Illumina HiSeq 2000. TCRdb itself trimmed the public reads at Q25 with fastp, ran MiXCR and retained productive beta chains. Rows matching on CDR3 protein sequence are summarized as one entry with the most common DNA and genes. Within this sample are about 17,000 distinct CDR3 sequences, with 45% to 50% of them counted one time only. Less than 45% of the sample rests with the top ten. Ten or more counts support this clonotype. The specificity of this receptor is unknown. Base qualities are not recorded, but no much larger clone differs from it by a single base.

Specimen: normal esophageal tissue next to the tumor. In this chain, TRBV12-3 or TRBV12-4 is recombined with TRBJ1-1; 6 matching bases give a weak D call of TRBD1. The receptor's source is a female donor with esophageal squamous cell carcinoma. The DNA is TGTGCCAGCAGTTTGGGACATAAGGTCGCTGAAGCTTTCTTT. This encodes CASSLGHKVAEAFF.